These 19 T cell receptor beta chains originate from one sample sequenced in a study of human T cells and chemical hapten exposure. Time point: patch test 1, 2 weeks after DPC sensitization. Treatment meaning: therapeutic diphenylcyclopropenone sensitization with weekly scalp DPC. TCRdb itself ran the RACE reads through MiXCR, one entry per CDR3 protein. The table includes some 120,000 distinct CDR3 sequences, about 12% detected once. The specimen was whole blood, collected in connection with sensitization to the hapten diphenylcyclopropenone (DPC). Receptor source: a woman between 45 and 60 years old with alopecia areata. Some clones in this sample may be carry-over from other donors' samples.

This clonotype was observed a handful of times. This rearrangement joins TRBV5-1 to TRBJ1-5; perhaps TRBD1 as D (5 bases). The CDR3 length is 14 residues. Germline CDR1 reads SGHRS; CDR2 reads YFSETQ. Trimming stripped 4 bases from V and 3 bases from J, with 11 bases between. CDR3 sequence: CASSVGLSNQPQHF. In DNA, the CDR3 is TGCGCCAGCAGCGTGGGACTGTCCAATCAGCCCCAGCATTTT.

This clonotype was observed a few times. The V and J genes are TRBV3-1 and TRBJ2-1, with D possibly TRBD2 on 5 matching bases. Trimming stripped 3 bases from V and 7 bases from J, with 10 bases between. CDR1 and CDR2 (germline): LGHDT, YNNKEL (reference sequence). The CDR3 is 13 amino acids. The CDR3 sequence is CASSHVTGNEQFF. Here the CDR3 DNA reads TGTGCCAGCAGCCACGTGACGGGGAATGAGCAGTTCTTC.

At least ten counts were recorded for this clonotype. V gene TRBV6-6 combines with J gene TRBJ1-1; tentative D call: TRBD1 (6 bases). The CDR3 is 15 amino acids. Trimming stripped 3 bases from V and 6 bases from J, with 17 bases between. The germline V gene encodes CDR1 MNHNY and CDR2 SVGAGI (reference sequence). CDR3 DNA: TGTGCCAGCAGTTATGGGGACACCCGAGGAGCTGAAGCTTTCTTT. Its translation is CASSYGDTRGAEAFF.

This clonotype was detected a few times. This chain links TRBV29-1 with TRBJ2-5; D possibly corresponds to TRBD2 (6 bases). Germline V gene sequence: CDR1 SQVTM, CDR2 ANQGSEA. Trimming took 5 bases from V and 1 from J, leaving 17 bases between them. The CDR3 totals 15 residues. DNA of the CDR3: TGCAGCGTTTGGGGCCACGGAGCGGGCCAAGAGACCCAGTACTTC. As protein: CSVWGHGAGQETQYF.

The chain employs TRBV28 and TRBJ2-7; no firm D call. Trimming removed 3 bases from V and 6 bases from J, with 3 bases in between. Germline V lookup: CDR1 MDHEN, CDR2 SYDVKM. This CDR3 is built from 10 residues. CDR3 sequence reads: CASSFVEQYF. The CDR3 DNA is TGTGCCAGCAGTTTTGTCGAGCAGTACTTC.

The DNA for the CDR3 is TGCAGTGCTAGAGTGCGGAATGAGCAGTTCTTC. It specifies CSARVRNEQFF. This rearrangement joins TRBV20-1 to TRBJ2-1; D remains unclear. Per germline, CDR1 DFQATT and CDR2 SNEGSKA (reference sequence). This CDR3 has 11 residues. Trimming took 1 base from V and 7 from J, leaving 5 bases between them.

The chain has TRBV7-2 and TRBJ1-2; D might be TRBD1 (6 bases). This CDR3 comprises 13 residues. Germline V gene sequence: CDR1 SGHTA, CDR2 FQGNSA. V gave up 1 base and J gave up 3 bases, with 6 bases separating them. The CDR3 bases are TGTGCCAGCAGCTTAGACAGGGACTATGGCTACACCTTC. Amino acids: CASSLDRDYGYTF.

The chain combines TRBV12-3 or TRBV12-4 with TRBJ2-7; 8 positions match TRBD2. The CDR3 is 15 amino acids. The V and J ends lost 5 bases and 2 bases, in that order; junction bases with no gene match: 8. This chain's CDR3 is CASSPSTSVAYEQYF. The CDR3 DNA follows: TGTGCCAGCAGTCCGTCGACTAGCGTCGCCTACGAGCAGTACTTC.

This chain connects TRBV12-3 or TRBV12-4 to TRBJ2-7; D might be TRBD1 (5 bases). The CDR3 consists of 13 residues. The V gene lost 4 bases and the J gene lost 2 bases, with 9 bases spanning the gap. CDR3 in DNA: TGTGCCAGCAGTTATGACAGACCCTACGAGCAGTACTTC. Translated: CASSYDRPYEQYF.

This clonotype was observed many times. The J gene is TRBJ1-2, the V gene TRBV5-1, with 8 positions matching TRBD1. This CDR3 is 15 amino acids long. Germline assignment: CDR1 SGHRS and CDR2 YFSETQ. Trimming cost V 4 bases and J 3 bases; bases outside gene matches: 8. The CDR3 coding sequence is TGCGCCAGCAGCCTAGGACAGGGTCGCGACTATGGCTACACCTTC. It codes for CASSLGQGRDYGYTF.

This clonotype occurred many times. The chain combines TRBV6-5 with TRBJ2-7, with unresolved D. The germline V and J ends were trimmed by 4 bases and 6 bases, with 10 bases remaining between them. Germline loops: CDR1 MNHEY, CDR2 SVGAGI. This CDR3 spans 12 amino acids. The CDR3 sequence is CASSSRVGEQYF. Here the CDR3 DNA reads TGTGCCAGCAGTTCCCGGGTTGGCGAGCAGTACTTC.

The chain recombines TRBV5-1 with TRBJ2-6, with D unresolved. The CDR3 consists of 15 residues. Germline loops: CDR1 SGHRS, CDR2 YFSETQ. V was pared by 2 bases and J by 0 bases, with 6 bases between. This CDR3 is CASSFLYSGANVLTF. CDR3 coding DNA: TGCGCCAGCAGCTTCCTATACTCTGGGGCCAACGTCCTGACTTTC.

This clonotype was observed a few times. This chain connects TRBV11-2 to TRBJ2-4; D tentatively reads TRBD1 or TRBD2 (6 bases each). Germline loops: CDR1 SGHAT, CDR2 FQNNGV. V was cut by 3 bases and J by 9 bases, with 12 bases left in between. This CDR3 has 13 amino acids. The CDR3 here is CASSFRGAGIQYF. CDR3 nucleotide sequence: TGTGCCAGCAGCTTTAGGGGGGCCGGCATTCAGTACTTC. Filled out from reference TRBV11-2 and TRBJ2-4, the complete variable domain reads EAGVAQSPRYKIIEKRQSVAFWCNPISGHATLYWYQQILGQGPKLLIQFQNNGVVDDSQLPKDRFSAERLKGVDSTLKIQPAKLEDSAVYLCASSFRGAGIQYFGAGTRLSVL.

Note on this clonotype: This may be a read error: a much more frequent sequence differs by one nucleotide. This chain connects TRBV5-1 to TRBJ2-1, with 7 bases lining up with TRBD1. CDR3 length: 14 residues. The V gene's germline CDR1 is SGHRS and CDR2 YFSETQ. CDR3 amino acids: CANSPGQSYNEQFF. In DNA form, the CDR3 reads TGCGCCAACAGCCCGGGACAGTCCTACAATGAGCAGTTCTTC.

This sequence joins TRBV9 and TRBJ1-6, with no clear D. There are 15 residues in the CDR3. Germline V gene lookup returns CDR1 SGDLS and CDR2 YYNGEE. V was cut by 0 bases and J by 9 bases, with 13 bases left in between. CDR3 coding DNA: TGTGCCAGCAGCGTAGCGGCAGGTAGTTTTTCACCCCTCCACTTT. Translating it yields CASSVAAGSFSPLHF. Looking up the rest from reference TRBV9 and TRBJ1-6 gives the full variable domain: DSGVTQTPKHLITATGQRVTLRCSPRSGDLSVYWYQQSLDQGLQFLIQYYNGEERAKGNILERFSAQQFPDLHSELNLSSLELGDSALYFCASSVAAGSFSPLHFGNGTRLTVT.

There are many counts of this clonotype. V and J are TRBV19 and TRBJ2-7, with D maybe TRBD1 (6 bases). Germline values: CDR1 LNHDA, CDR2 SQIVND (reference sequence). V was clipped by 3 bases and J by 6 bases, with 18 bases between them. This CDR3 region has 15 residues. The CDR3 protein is CASSMKGRGQGEQYF. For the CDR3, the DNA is TGTGCCAGTAGTATGAAGGGCAGGGGCCAGGGCGAGCAGTACTTC.

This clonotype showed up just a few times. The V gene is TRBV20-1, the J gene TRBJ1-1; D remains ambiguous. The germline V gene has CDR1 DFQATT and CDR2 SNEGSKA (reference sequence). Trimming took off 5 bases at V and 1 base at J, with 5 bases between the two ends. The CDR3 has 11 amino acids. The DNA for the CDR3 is TGCAGTGCTCCAGAGAACACTGAAGCTTTCTTT. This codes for CSAPENTEAFF.

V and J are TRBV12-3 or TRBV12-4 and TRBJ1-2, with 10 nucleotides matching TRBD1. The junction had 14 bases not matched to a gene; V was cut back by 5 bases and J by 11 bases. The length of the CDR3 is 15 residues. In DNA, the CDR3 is TGTGCCAGCAGTCCCCCGACAGGGGGCGTCCGTAGTTACACCTTC. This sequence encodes CASSPPTGGVRSYTF.

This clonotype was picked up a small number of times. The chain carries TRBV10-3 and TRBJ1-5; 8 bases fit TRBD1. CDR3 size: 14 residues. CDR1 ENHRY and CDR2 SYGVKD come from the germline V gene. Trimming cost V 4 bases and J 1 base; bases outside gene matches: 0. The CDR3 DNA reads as TGTGCCATCAGTGGGGACAGGAGCAATCAGCCCCAGCATTTT. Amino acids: CAISGDRSNQPQHF.